The 7 T cell receptor beta chains given below trace back to one sample, sequenced in a study of T cell responses to AZD1222 COVID-19 vaccine. Clones were sequenced by immunoSEQ multiplex PCR, and TCRdb holds only the in-frame ones, with some missing. This sample has 100,000 to 150,000 clones, with 92% found just once. The sample consisted of peripheral blood, taken on day 0 of AZD1222 vaccination. The receptors shown here come from an adult in good health.

The chain uses TRBV3-1 (or the pseudogene TRBV3-2) and TRBJ1-6; the D is unclear. The V and J ends lost 4 bases and 10 bases respectively, with 11 bases between them. This CDR3 contains 13 residues. The germline gives CDR1 LGHDT, CDR2 YNNKEL (reference sequence). This chain's CDR3 is CASSPIADSPLHF. Written as DNA, the CDR3 is TGTGCCAGCAGCCCAATCGCGGACTCACCCCTCCACTTT.

This chain connects TRBV4-2 to TRBJ2-7, with TRBD2 matching 11 bases. The CDR3 length is 17 residues. Germline loops: CDR1 LGHNA, CDR2 YNFKEQ. The V segment lost 0 bases and the J segment 3 bases; nucleotides outside the gene matches: 7. Written as DNA, the CDR3 is TGTGCCAGCAGCCAAGATCCGGTAGCGGGAGGGTACTACGAGCAGTACTTC. Translating it yields CASSQDPVAGGYYEQYF.

The gene calls are TRBV9 and TRBJ2-1; D remains unclear. The V and J ends lost 0 bases and 5 bases respectively, with 3 bases between them. The CDR3 consists of 12 residues. Per the germline V gene, CDR1 is SGDLS and CDR2 is YYNGEE. In DNA, the CDR3 is TGTGCCAGCAGCGTAGAAAACAATGAGCAGTTCTTC. Translated: CASSVENNEQFF.

V usage is TRBV4-2 and J usage is TRBJ2-5; either TRBD1 or TRBD2 may supply D (5 bases each). Germline V gene data show CDR1 as LGHNA and CDR2 as YNFKEQ. The V end lost 4 bases, the J end lost 2 bases, and 17 bases lay between the germline ends. The CDR3 length is 16 residues. The CDR3, as DNA: TGTGCCAGCAGCCCCAATTTCCGGGGCCTACAAGAGACCCAGTACTTC. Amino acid sequence: CASSPNFRGLQETQYF.

V usage is TRBV7-6 and J usage is TRBJ2-7; D is unresolved. This CDR3 has 15 amino acids. Germline loops: CDR1 SGHVS, CDR2 FNYEAQ. The V end lost 5 bases, the J end lost 0 bases, and 14 bases lay between the germline ends. In DNA, the CDR3 is TGTGCCAGCAGCCCAACCGGAGAAGGCTCCTACGAGCAGTACTTC. Amino acid sequence: CASSPTGEGSYEQYF.

This chain joins TRBV3-1 (or the pseudogene TRBV3-2) and TRBJ2-7; 9 nucleotides agree with TRBD1. Germline loops: CDR1 LGHDT, CDR2 YNNKEL (reference sequence). With 6 bases clipped from V and 7 bases from J, the junction kept 13 bases outside the gene matches. This CDR3 has 15 amino acids. The CDR3 sequence: CASSHRGQGTLEQYF. DNA for the CDR3: TGTGCCAGCAGTCACCGCGGACAGGGGACTTTGGAGCAGTACTTC.

The rearrangement links TRBV5-1 to TRBJ2-1; 10 bases match TRBD1. The CDR3 is 15 amino acids. J gave up 3 bases and V 8 bases, and 8 bases lay outside the gene matches. CDR1 SGHRS and CDR2 YFSETQ come from the germline V gene. CDR3 coding DNA: TGCGCCAGTCGGTCGGGACAGGGGTTCTACAATGAGCAGTTCTTC. Translation: CASRSGQGFYNEQFF. Filled out from reference TRBV5-1 and TRBJ2-1, the complete variable domain reads KAGVTQTPRYLIKTRGQQVTLSCSPISGHRSVSWYQQTPGQGLQFLFEYFSETQRNKGNFPGRFSGRQFSNSRSEMNVSTLELGDSALYLCASRSGQGFYNEQFFGPGTRLTVL.